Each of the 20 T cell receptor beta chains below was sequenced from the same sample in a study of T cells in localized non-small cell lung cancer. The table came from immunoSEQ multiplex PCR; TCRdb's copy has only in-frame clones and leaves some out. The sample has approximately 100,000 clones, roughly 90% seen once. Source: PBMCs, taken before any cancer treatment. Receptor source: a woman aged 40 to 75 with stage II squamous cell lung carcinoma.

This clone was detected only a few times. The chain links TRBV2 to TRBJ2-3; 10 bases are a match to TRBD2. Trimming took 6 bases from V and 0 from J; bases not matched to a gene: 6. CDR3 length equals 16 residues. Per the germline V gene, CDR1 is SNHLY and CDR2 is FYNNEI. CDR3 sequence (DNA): TGTGCCAGCAGGGGAACTAGCGGGGCAAGCACAGATACGCAGTATTTT. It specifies CASRGTSGASTDTQYF.

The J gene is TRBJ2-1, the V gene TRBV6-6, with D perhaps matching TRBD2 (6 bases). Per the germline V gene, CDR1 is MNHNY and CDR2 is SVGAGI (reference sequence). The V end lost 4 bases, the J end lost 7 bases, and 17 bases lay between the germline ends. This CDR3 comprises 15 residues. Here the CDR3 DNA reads TGTGCCAGCAGTTTACTAGCCACCGGCGGGAATGAGCAGTTCTTC. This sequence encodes CASSLLATGGNEQFF.

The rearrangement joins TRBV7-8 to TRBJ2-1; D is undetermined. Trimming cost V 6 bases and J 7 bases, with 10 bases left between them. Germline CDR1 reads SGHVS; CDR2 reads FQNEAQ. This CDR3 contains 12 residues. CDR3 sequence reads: CASRIGTNEQFF. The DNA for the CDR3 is TGTGCCAGCAGAATCGGAACGAATGAGCAGTTCTTC. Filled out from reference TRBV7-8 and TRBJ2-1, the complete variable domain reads GAGVSQSPRYKVAKRGQDVALRCDPISGHVSLFWYQQALGQGPEFLTYFQNEAQLDKSGLPSDRFFAERPEGSVSTLKIQRTQQEDSAVYLCASRIGTNEQFFGPGTRLTVL.

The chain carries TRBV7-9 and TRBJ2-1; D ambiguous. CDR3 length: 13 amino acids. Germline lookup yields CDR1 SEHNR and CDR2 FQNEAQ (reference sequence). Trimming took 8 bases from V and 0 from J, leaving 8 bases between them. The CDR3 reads CASGQSSYNEQFF. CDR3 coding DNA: TGTGCCAGCGGTCAGAGCTCCTACAATGAGCAGTTCTTC.

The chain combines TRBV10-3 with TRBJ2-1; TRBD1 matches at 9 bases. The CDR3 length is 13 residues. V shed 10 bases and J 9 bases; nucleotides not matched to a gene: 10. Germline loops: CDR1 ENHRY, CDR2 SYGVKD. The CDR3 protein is CATRQGVSGEQFF. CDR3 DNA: TGTGCCACGAGACAGGGGGTAAGTGGTGAGCAGTTCTTC.

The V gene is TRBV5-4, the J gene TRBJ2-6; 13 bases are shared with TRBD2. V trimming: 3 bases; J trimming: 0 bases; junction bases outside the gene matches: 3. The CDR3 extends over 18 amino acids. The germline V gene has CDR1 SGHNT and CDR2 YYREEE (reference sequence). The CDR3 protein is CASSSGLAGSSGANVLTF. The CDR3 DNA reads TGTGCCAGCAGCTCGGGACTAGCGGGGAGCTCTGGGGCCAACGTCCTGACTTTC.

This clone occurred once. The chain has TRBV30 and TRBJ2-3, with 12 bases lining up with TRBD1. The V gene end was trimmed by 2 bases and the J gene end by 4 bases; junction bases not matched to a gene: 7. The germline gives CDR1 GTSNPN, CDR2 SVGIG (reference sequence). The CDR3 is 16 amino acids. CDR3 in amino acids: CAWSFPGQGAADTQYF. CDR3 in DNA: TGTGCCTGGAGTTTCCCGGGACAGGGGGCCGCAGATACGCAGTATTTT.

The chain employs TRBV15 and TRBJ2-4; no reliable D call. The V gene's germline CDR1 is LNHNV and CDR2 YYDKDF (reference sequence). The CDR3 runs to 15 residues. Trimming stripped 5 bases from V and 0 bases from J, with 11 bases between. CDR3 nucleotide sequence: TGTGCCACCAGCCAATTCCTAGAAGCCAAAAACATTCAGTACTTC. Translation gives CATSQFLEAKNIQYF.

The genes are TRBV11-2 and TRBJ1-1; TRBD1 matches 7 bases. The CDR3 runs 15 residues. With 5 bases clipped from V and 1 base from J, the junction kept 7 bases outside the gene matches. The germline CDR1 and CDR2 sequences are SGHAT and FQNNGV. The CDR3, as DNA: TGTGCCAGCAGCCTCATCCAGGGGGGGAACACTGAAGCTTTCTTT. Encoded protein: CASSLIQGGNTEAFF.

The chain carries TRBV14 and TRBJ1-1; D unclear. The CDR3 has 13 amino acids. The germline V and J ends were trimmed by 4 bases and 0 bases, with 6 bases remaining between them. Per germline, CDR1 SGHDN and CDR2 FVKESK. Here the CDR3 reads CASSPSLNTEAFF. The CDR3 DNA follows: TGTGCCAGCAGCCCCTCTTTGAACACTGAAGCTTTCTTT. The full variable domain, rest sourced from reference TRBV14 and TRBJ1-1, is EAGVTQFPSHSVIEKGQTVTLRCDPISGHDNLYWYRRVMGKEIKFLLHFVKESKQDESGMPNNRFLAERTGGTYSTLKVQPAELEDSGVYFCASSPSLNTEAFFGQGTRLTVV.

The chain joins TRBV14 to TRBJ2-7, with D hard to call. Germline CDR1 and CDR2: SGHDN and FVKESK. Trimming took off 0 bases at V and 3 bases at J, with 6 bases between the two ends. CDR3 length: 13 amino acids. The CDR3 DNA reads TGTGCCAGCAGCCAAGATCACGACTACGAGCAGTACTTC. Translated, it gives CASSQDHDYEQYF.

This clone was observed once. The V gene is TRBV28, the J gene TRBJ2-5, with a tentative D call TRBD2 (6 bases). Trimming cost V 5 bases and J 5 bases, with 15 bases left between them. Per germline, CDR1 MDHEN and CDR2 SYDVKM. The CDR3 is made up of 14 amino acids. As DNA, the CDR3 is TGTGCCAGCAGTCCGTTGGCGGGATGGGAGACCCAGTACTTC. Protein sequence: CASSPLAGWETQYF.

The CDR3 DNA is TGCGCCAGCAGCTTGGACAGCAATCAGCCCCAGCATTTT. Its translation is CASSLDSNQPQHF. The rearrangement uses TRBV5-1 and TRBJ1-5; D remains ambiguous. The CDR3 spans 13 residues. From germline, CDR1 is SGHRS and CDR2 YFSETQ. Between the trimmed V and J ends, which lost 0 bases and 1 base, there was a span of 2 bases. The complete variable domain, with remaining parts taken from reference TRBV5-1 and TRBJ1-5, reads KAGVTQTPRYLIKTRGQQVTLSCSPISGHRSVSWYQQTPGQGLQFLFEYFSETQRNKGNFPGRFSGRQFSNSRSEMNVSTLELGDSALYLCASSLDSNQPQHFGDGTRLSIL.

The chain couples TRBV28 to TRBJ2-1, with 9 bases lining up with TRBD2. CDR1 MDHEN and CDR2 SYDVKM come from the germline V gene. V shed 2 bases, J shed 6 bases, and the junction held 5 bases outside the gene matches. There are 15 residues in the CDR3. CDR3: CASSLAGGPGNEQFF. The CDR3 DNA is TGTGCCAGCAGTTTAGCGGGAGGGCCGGGCAATGAGCAGTTCTTC. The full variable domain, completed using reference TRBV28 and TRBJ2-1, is DVKVTQSSRYLVKRTGEKVFLECVQDMDHENMFWYRQDPGLGLRLIYFSYDVKMKEKGDIPEGYSVSREKKERFSLILESASTNQTSMYLCASSLAGGPGNEQFFGPGTRLTVL.

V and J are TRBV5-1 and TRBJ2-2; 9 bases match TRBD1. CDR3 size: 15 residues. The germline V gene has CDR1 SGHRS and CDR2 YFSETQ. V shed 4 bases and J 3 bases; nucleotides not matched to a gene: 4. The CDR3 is CASSLDRGDTGELFF. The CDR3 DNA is TGCGCCAGCAGCCTGGACAGGGGAGACACCGGGGAGCTGTTTTTT.

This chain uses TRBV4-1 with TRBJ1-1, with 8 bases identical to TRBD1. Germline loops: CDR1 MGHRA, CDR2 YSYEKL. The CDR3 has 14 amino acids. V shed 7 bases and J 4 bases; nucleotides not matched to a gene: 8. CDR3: CASTQGARRTEAFF. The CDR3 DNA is TGCGCCAGCACCCAGGGGGCAAGGCGCACTGAAGCTTTCTTT.

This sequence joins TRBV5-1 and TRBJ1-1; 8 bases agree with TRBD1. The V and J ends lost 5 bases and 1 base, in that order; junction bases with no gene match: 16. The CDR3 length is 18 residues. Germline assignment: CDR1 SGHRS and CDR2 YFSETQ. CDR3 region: CASRGGAGGFNANTEAFF. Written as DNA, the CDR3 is TGCGCCAGCAGGGGTGGGGCAGGGGGCTTTAATGCGAACACTGAAGCTTTCTTT.

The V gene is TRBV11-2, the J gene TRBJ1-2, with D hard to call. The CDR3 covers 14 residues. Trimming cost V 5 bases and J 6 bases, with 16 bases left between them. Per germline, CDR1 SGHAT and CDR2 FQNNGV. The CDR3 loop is CASSEIPGSNGYTF. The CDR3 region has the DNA TGTGCCAGCAGCGAGATACCGGGGTCCAATGGCTACACCTTC.

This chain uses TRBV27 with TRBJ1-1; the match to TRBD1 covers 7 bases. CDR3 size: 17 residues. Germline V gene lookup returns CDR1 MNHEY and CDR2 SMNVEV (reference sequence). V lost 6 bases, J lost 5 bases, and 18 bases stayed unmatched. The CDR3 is CASSLNTRQGRRTEAFF. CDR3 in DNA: TGTGCCAGCAGCCTTAATACCCGACAGGGCCGTCGGACTGAAGCTTTCTTT.

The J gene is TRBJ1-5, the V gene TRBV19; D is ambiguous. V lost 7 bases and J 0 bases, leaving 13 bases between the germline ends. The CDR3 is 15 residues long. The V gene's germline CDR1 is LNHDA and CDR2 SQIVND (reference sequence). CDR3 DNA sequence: TGTGCCAGTAAAGACACCTGGGGTAGCAATCAGCCCCAGCATTTT. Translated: CASKDTWGSNQPQHF.